The present entry profiles one T cell receptor (beta chain) with its context. Its antigen is still unknown. Germline V gene data show CDR1 as MDHEN and CDR2 as SYDVKM. With 6 bases clipped from V and 2 bases from J, the junction kept 6 bases outside the gene matches. CDR3 length equals 14 residues. This specimen comes from a study of T cell responses to AZD1222 COVID-19 vaccine. The study, taken as a whole, reports: It should be noted that donors were predominantly white British and more often female, and clonal diversity was possibly underestimated. Rises in breadth and depth of Spike-specific TCRs came after two AZD1222 doses. Repertoires were sampled only after the peak T cell response.

The data were produced by immunoSEQ multiplex PCR, yet TCRdb's version contains in-frame clones alone and is incomplete. Of under 150,000 clones in the sample, 75% to 90% were seen once. Here the sequenced sample was peripheral blood, taken 28 days after the second AZD1222 dose. The chain carries TRBV28 and TRBJ2-7; 8 bases agree with TRBD1. The sequence was obtained from an adult who received the AZD1222 COVID-19 vaccine. CDR3 protein: CASSLQGVAYEQYF. DNA of the CDR3: TGTGCCAGCAGCTTACAGGGGGTTGCCTACGAGCAGTACTTC.